This T cell receptor beta chain appears in the sequencing data of a study of long-term antiretroviral therapy in people with HIV. At the level of the study: By about a decade, the earliest samples predate the 2015 immediate-ART recommendation.

General study findings and limits: Repertoires looked antigen-experienced, with only a slight naive shift after ART. Clonal populations expanded prior to ART predominated within the repertoire at all time points.

CDR1 SEHNR and CDR2 FQNEAQ come from the germline V gene (reference sequence). Between the trimmed V and J ends, which lost 3 bases and 4 bases, there was a span of 11 bases. The length of the CDR3 is 14 residues. Concerning this clone itself: The target antigen is unknown.

The libraries were made with immunoSEQ v3.0 at survey level. Here immunoSEQ multiplex PCR was the method, and the copy in TCRdb shows in-frame clones only, minus some. Of 20,000 or so clones in the sample, 76% are singletons; the top ten hold around 15%. This sample comprised unsorted PBMCs, obtained 0.5 years before starting antiretroviral therapy. The receptor's source is a woman aged 50 to 60 with HIV. The genes are TRBV7-9 and TRBJ2-3; D is perhaps TRBD2 (6 bases). The chain's CDR3 is CASSFTGEADTQYF. The CDR3 DNA reads as TGTGCCAGCAGCTTCACGGGGGAGGCAGATACGCAGTATTTT. The variable domain in full, with the rest retrieved from reference TRBV7-9 and TRBJ2-3, is DTGVSQNPRHKITKRGQNVTFRCDPISEHNRLYWYRQTLGQGPEFLTYFQNEAQLEKSRLLSDRFSAERPKGSFSTLEIQRTEQGDSAMYLCASSFTGEADTQYFGPGTRLTVL.